The clone carrying this TCR beta chain was counted many times. Its antigen is unknown. After constant-region reverse-primer amplification, full-length variable regions underwent semi-nested PCR with Nested Universal Primer A. A single record per CDR3 protein comes from TCRdb applying MiXCR to the 5' RACE reads. The sample lists about 57,000 distinct CDR3 sequences, about 28% seen once, with 2.2% in the top ten. The sorted Tregs were CD4+CD25+CD127-/low cells. Study conclusions and caveats: The TCR gene usage of tumor memory CD4+ T cells clustered together with blood and lymph node memory CD4+ cells and with lymph node naive CD4+ cells. Larger-cohort validation covered only one TCR beta V-J rearrangement. Tumor Treg TCRs overlapped most with tumor naive CD4+ cells.

CDR1 and CDR2 from the germline V gene are DFQATT and SNEGSKA (reference sequence). V shed 6 bases and J shed 0 bases, with 16 bases lying between them. The CDR3 spans 15 residues. The chain uses TRBV20-1 and TRBJ2-3, with D perhaps assigned TRBD1 or TRBD2 (6 bases each). Sequencing was done on a sample of tumor-infiltrating Tregs sorted from the breast tumor. This sequence was found in a female donor with breast cancer. CDR3 sequence: CSAGPGGSSTDTQYF. The CDR3 bases are TGCAGTGCAGGCCCCGGGGGCTCTAGCACAGATACGCAGTATTTT.